These 5 T cell receptor beta chains share one sample of origin, sequenced in a study of blood T cell repertoires in COVID-19. Profiled with immunoSEQ multiplex PCR; TCRdb holds only in-frame clones, not every one. The table has some 120,000 clones, around 80% seen once. Sequences were obtained from peripheral blood. These TCRs come from a man aged 65 to 79 with acute or convalescent COVID-19.

The rearrangement joins TRBV30 to TRBJ1-2; D may be TRBD1 (5 bases). This CDR3 is built from 15 residues. V was shortened by 3 bases and J by 2 bases, with 16 bases between the two germline ends. The germline V gene has CDR1 GTSNPN and CDR2 SVGIG (reference sequence). Written as DNA, the CDR3 is TGTGCCTGGAGCCTAGCCGGGGGAGGAAACTATGGCTACACCTTC. It specifies CAWSLAGGGNYGYTF.

In this sample, this clone turned up a few times. V is TRBV3-1 (or the pseudogene TRBV3-2) and J is TRBJ1-2, with unresolved D. With 1 base removed from V and 4 bases from J, the gap between germline ends came to 4 bases. The CDR3 runs to 12 residues. CDR1 is LGHDT, CDR2 YNNKEL, per germline (reference sequence). The CDR3 sequence: CASSQASYGYTF. The CDR3, as DNA: TGTGCCAGCAGCCAAGCCAGCTATGGCTACACCTTC.

The table lists this clone with a few counts. The rearrangement uses TRBV5-1 and TRBJ1-2, with TRBD1 matching 8 bases. The CDR3 covers 13 residues. Germline CDR1 is SGHRS and CDR2 is YFSETQ. V gave up 4 bases and J gave up 5 bases; unmatched junction bases: 4. The DNA for the CDR3 is TGCGCCAGCAGCCCTGGGACAGGTTATGGCTACACCTTC. Its protein product is CASSPGTGYGYTF.

The chain carries TRBV29-1 and TRBJ2-7, with a weak D call TRBD2 (5 bases). The CDR3 is 12 amino acids. From germline, CDR1 is SQVTM and CDR2 ANQGSEA. The ends were cut back, 3 bases at V and 7 bases at J, with 13 bases in the middle. The CDR3 here is CSVELEGREQYF. CDR3 in DNA: TGCAGCGTTGAGCTCGAGGGTAGGGAGCAGTACTTC.

The V call is TRBV6-6, the J call TRBJ1-5, with D possibly being TRBD1 (6 bases). V was clipped by 1 base and J by 5 bases, with 12 bases between them. This CDR3 spans 15 amino acids. Germline assignment: CDR1 MNHNY and CDR2 SVGAGI (reference sequence). The CDR3 is CASSYWQGPDQPQHF. In nucleotides, the CDR3 is TGTGCCAGCAGTTACTGGCAGGGGCCGGATCAGCCCCAGCATTTT.